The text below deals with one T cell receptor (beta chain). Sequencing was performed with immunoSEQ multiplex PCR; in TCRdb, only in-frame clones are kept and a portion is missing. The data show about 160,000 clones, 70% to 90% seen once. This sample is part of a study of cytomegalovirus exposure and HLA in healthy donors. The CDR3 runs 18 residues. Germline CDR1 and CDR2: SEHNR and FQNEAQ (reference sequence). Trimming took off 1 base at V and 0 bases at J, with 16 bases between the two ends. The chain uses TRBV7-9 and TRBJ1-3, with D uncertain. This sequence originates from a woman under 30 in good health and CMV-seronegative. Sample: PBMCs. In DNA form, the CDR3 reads TGTGCCAGCAGCTTAGGGGTTAGCGTCCTTAGCTCTGGAAACACCATATATTTT. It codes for CASSLGVSVLSSGNTIYF.